One and the same sample provided the 30 T cell receptor beta chains below, sequenced in a study of prognosis after radiotherapy for stage I lung cancer. With two-round multiplex PCR, TCR beta CDR3 sequences were amplified from genomic DNA. Primers were specific to each TRBV and TRBJ gene in first-round PCR. TCRdb passed the multiplex PCR reads through MiXCR, listing each CDR3 protein once. The sample lists tens of thousands of distinct CDR3 sequences, roughly a quarter seen once, with less than 30% in the top ten. Source: PBMCs, taken before or after stereotactic body radiation therapy (not recorded which). Receptor source: a donor at least 50 years old with non-small cell lung cancer.

Note on this clonotype: A much more abundant neighbour one base away suggests this may be a read error. The chain recombines TRBV4-2 with TRBJ2-7, with 7 positions matching TRBD2. Germline V gene lookup returns CDR1 LGHNA and CDR2 YNFKEQ. The CDR3 loop spans 15 amino acids. CDR3 bases: TGTGCCAGCATCCAAGAAACGGGGGGCTCCTACGAGCAGTACTTC. Its protein product is CASIQETGGSYEQYF.

Ten or more counts support this clonotype. The rearrangement links TRBV2 to TRBJ2-2; 7 bases fit TRBD2. With V trimmed by 4 bases and J by 1 base, 6 bases remained unmatched. Germline lookup yields CDR1 SNHLY and CDR2 FYNNEI. The CDR3 sequence is 16 residues long. CDR3 in amino acids: CASSVGLVGNTGELFF. CDR3 DNA sequence: TGTGCCAGCAGTGTTGGACTAGTCGGGAACACCGGGGAGCTGTTTTTT.

This clonotype was seen at least ten times. The chain recombines TRBV7-2 with TRBJ1-6; possibly TRBD1 for D (6 bases). CDR1 is SGHTA, CDR2 FQGNSA, per germline. The V gene lost 5 bases and the J gene lost 12 bases, with 20 bases spanning the gap. The CDR3 runs to 15 residues. The CDR3 DNA reads as TGTGCCAGCAGCACTCAACCACAGGGAGGGGGACCCCTCCACTTT. Translation: CASSTQPQGGGPLHF.

The count of this clonotype is one. The rearrangement links TRBV19 to TRBJ2-4, with D tentatively TRBD1 or TRBD2 (6 bases each). The germline gives CDR1 LNHDA, CDR2 SQIVND (reference sequence). This CDR3 comprises 14 residues. The germline V and J ends were trimmed by 6 bases and 0 bases, with 9 bases remaining between them. The CDR3 DNA reads TGTGCCAGTAGGGAGGGGGTAGCCAAAAACATTCAGTACTTC. This codes for CASREGVAKNIQYF. Drawing the rest from reference TRBV19 and TRBJ2-4, the complete variable domain is DGGITQSPKYLFRKEGQNVTLSCEQNLNHDAMYWYRQDPGQGLRLIYYSQIVNDFQKGDIAEGYSVSREKKESFPLTVTSAQKNPTAFYLCASREGVAKNIQYFGAGTRLSVL.

This clonotype came up once. The chain couples TRBV6-1 to TRBJ2-1; 12 bases align to TRBD2. Germline V gene sequence: CDR1 MNHNS, CDR2 SASEGT. This CDR3 spans 16 amino acids. The junction had 11 bases not matched to a gene; V was cut back by 5 bases and J by 9 bases. The CDR3 nucleotides read TGTGCCAGCAGTAGCTTGACTAGCGGGAGAGACGCTGAGCAGTTCTTC. Protein product: CASSSLTSGRDAEQFF.

To note about this clonotype: A far larger clone is a single base away, which makes a read error likely. V gene TRBV6-4 combines with J gene TRBJ2-6; TRBD1 matches at 8 bases. The CDR3 sequence is 18 residues long. From germline, CDR1 is MRHNA and CDR2 SNTAGT. V shed 5 bases, J shed 3 bases, and the junction held 12 bases outside the gene matches. The CDR3, as DNA: TGTGCCAGCAGTTACCCAGGGGGCTCTTCGAATGGGGCCAACGTCCTGACTTTC. Amino acid sequence: CASSYPGGSSNGANVLTF.

In its sample, this clonotype was seen many times. This chain links TRBV5-1 with TRBJ2-2; D uncertain. The germline V gene has CDR1 SGHRS and CDR2 YFSETQ. Trimming pared 5 bases from V and 0 bases from J, leaving 8 bases between. The CDR3 has 14 amino acids. CDR3 sequence (DNA): TGCGCCAGCAGGGCCTGGGCGAACACCGGGGAGCTGTTTTTT. This encodes CASRAWANTGELFF.

Of note for this clonotype: This likely came from a read error, as a far larger clone is one base away. This chain uses TRBV6-4 with TRBJ2-3, with D possibly being TRBD1 or TRBD2 (5 bases each). Trimming shortened V by 5 bases and J by 1 base, and 19 bases separated the two germline ends. The CDR3 extends over 17 amino acids. In germline, CDR1 is MRHNA, CDR2 SNTAGT. Here the CDR3 DNA reads TGTGCCAGCAGTTACGGCTTCGGGACCGCCCGCACAGATACGCAGTATTTT. Encoded protein: CASSYGFGTARTDTQYF.

This clonotype was detected ten times or more. The chain joins TRBV6-1 to TRBJ1-5; TRBD1 matches at 10 bases. The CDR3 contains 15 residues. The V gene's germline CDR1 is MNHNS and CDR2 SASEGT. Trimming removed 6 bases from V and 0 bases from J; junction bases left unmatched: 2. Here the CDR3 reads CASRRDRGSNQPQHF. In nucleotides, the CDR3 is TGTGCCAGCAGGCGGGACAGGGGTAGCAATCAGCCCCAGCATTTT.

This clonotype was seen only once. This is likely an artifact of a read error, given a far larger clone one base away. The genes are TRBV28 and TRBJ2-4; D gene unclear. The CDR3 has 12 residues. CDR1 is MDHEN and CDR2 is SYDVKM in the germline V gene. CDR3 nucleotide sequence: TGTGCCAGCAACTACAAGACCTCCAAGTGGTTCTTC. Residues: CASNYKTSKWFF.

In this sample, this clonotype turned up many times. The J gene is TRBJ1-1, the V gene TRBV12-3 or TRBV12-4; a possible D gene is TRBD1 (5 bases). There are 13 residues in the CDR3. The V and J ends lost 1 base and 10 bases respectively, with 13 bases between them. For the CDR3, the DNA is TGTGCCAGCAGTTTAGGACCAGGGCGAGGAGCTTTCTTT. Encoded protein: CASSLGPGRGAFF.

For this clonotype: Possible read error: a much larger clone is one base away. This chain links TRBV4-2 with TRBJ1-1, with TRBD1 matching over 11 bases. The CDR3 is made up of 16 amino acids. The germline CDR1 and CDR2 sequences are LGHNA and YNFKEQ. V shed 7 bases, J shed 3 bases, and the junction held 10 bases outside the gene matches. The CDR3 nucleotides are TGTGCCAGCACCCCCCTAGGACAGGGGGCCGACACTGAAGCTTTCTTT. Protein sequence: CASTPLGQGADTEAFF.

This clonotype is medium-sized within its sample. The chain joins TRBV2 to TRBJ1-2, with D unresolved. Germline-derived CDR1 and CDR2 are SNHLY and FYNNEI. The CDR3 extends over 14 amino acids. Deletions cut 0 bases from V and 8 bases from J, with 13 bases between. The CDR3, as DNA: TGTGCCAGCAGTGAAGCGGCAAGCAGCATCGGCTACACCTTC. As protein: CASSEAASSIGYTF.

The rearrangement links TRBV5-1 to TRBJ2-5, with 7 bases fitting TRBD1. This CDR3 has 14 residues. Per germline, CDR1 SGHRS and CDR2 YFSETQ. The CDR3 DNA follows: TGCGGCAGGAGAACAGGGGCCCCCCAAGAGACCCAGTACTTC. As protein: CGRRTGAPQETQYF.

This clonotype came up many times. The chain links TRBV20-1 to TRBJ2-5, with TRBD2 matching 13 bases. V lost 1 base to trimming and J lost 5 bases; unmatched junction nucleotides: 7. Germline loops: CDR1 DFQATT, CDR2 SNEGSKA (reference sequence). The CDR3 loop spans 16 amino acids. The CDR3 region has the DNA TGCAGTGCTAGAGCCACTAGCGGGGGGGCCTTGGAGACCCAGTACTTC. As protein: CSARATSGGALETQYF.

Regarding this clonotype: A much bigger clone sits one base away, suggesting this may be a read error. V gene TRBV11-2 combines with J gene TRBJ2-5; a possible D gene is TRBD2 (6 bases). The CDR3 totals 17 residues. V lost 2 bases, J lost 2 bases, and 18 bases lay in between. CDR1 is SGHAT and CDR2 is FQNNGV in the germline V gene. CDR3 bases: TGTGCCAGCAGCTTATTCGGGGGTGTCAGGACTCAAGAGACCCAGTACTTC. Protein sequence: CASSLFGGVRTQETQYF.

V is TRBV6-1 and J is TRBJ1-6; TRBD1 matches at 7 bases. Germline CDR1 is MNHNS and CDR2 is SASEGT. Unmatched junction bases numbered 13, after V lost 8 bases and J lost 9 bases. This CDR3 has 15 residues. In DNA form, the CDR3 reads TGTGCCAGCGTAGAAAGGGATAGGGGGCTTTCACCCCTCCACTTT. It is translated as CASVERDRGLSPLHF.

This clonotype was recorded many times. The CDR3 sequence is CSARARPLVGNTIYF. The CDR3 bases are TGCAGTGCTAGAGCCCGACCCTTGGTTGGAAACACCATATATTTT. V is TRBV20-1 and J is TRBJ1-3; D call uncertain. The V gene lost 1 base and the J gene lost 3 bases, with 13 bases spanning the gap. Germline CDR1 is DFQATT and CDR2 is SNEGSKA (reference sequence). This CDR3 contains 15 residues.

This clonotype was counted ten times or more. The rearrangement uses TRBV5-1 and TRBJ2-2; 11 bases are a match to TRBD1. Looked up from germline, CDR1 is SGHRS and CDR2 is YFSETQ. This CDR3 comprises 19 residues. Trimming removed 0 bases from V and 2 bases from J; junction bases left unmatched: 9. Here the CDR3 DNA reads TGCGCCAGCAGCTTGGCCTACCACGGACAGGGGGCTAACACCGGGGAGCTGTTTTTT. Translating it yields CASSLAYHGQGANTGELFF.

This clonotype was counted at least ten times. The chain recombines TRBV9 with TRBJ2-5; 8 nucleotides align to TRBD1. Trimming at V came to 0 bases and at J to 1 base, leaving 5 bases not matched to a gene. Germline loops: CDR1 SGDLS, CDR2 YYNGEE. This CDR3 has 16 residues. This CDR3 reads CASSVGGDRLQETQYF. In nucleotides, the CDR3 is TGTGCCAGCAGCGTAGGTGGGGACAGGCTCCAAGAGACCCAGTACTTC.

This clonotype was seen repeatedly, ten times or more. The V call is TRBV20-1, the J call TRBJ2-5; possibly TRBD2 for D (6 bases). Per the germline V gene, CDR1 is DFQATT and CDR2 is SNEGSKA (reference sequence). There are 16 residues in the CDR3. The CDR3 sequence is CSSQFSSVRLQETQYF. CDR3 coding DNA: TGCAGCAGTCAATTCTCTAGCGTCCGATTACAAGAGACCCAGTACTTC.

This clonotype was seen repeatedly, ten times or more. The chain recombines TRBV12-5 with TRBJ2-7; 10 bases are a match to TRBD2. V lost 1 base to trimming and J lost 7 bases; unmatched junction nucleotides: 16. Germline CDR1 reads LGHNT; CDR2 reads FRNRAP. The CDR3 has 18 residues. CDR3 region: CASGLALQGLAGEGEQYF. The CDR3 nucleotides read TGTGCTAGTGGTTTGGCCCTCCAGGGGCTAGCGGGAGAGGGGGAGCAGTACTTC.

This clonotype was seen at least ten times. The chain employs TRBV18 and TRBJ2-1, with D possibly being TRBD1 (6 bases). V was cut by 2 bases and J by 9 bases, with 26 bases left in between. The CDR3 has 18 residues. Germline CDR1 is KGHSH and CDR2 is LQKENI. The CDR3 loop is CASSPRGDRWGAVGEQFF. The DNA of the CDR3 is TGTGCCAGCTCACCAAGGGGAGACAGGTGGGGCGCAGTCGGTGAGCAGTTCTTC.

This clonotype was seen ten or more times. This sequence joins TRBV9 and TRBJ2-2; perhaps TRBD2 as D (5 bases). The CDR3 loop spans 15 amino acids. Germline CDR1 SGDLS, CDR2 YYNGEE. V was trimmed by 1 base and J by 0 bases, leaving 7 bases between them. CDR3 protein: CASSVRGTNTGELFF. The CDR3 DNA reads as TGTGCCAGCAGCGTAAGAGGGACGAACACCGGGGAGCTGTTTTTT.

This clonotype has ten or more counts. The chain joins TRBV6-5 to TRBJ2-3; no clear D. The V end lost 2 bases, the J end lost 3 bases, and 9 bases lay between the germline ends. The CDR3 spans 14 residues. CDR1 and CDR2 from the germline V gene are MNHEY and SVGAGI. The DNA of the CDR3 is TGTGCCAGCAGTTACGGGATGGGAACAGATACGCAGTATTTT. Residues: CASSYGMGTDTQYF.

With regard to this clonotype: The germline gene is not matched at one end of the junction; a read error may be the cause. The chain is built from TRBV24-1 and TRBJ2-2; TRBD2 matches 9 bases. Germline CDR1 KGHDR, CDR2 SFDVKD. The CDR3 length is 19 residues. The CDR3 DNA is TGTGCTACCAGTGATTTACTTCCCGGCGGGGGGGCCGGTAACGGGGAGCTGTTTTTT. Translating it yields CATSDLLPGGGAGNGELFF.

This clonotype was detected ten times or more. This chain connects TRBV12-3 or TRBV12-4 to TRBJ2-1; D gene uncertain. CDR3 length: 14 amino acids. Trimming stripped 2 bases from V and 6 bases from J, with 11 bases between. CDR3 residues: CASSLFSGRNEQFF. The CDR3 bases are TGTGCCAGCAGTTTATTCTCCGGACGCAATGAGCAGTTCTTC.

Concerning this clonotype: This may be a read error, as it is one base from a much larger clone. The chain links TRBV20-1 to TRBJ1-1, with 7 bases identical to TRBD1. Looked up from germline, CDR1 is DFQATT and CDR2 is SNEGSKA (reference sequence). The V and J ends lost 8 bases and 3 bases, in that order; junction bases with no gene match: 3. CDR3 length: 11 amino acids. In DNA form, the CDR3 reads TGCAGTTCCAGGGGGGACACTGAAGCTTTCTTT. It codes for CSSRGDTEAFF.

This clonotype was detected many times. The genes are TRBV19 and TRBJ1-5; D is ambiguous. Trimming removed 2 bases at V and 4 bases at J, with 9 bases between. This CDR3 is built from 14 residues. The germline gives CDR1 LNHDA, CDR2 SQIVND (reference sequence). CDR3 coding DNA: TGTGCCAGTAGTATAAGACCGGTAAATCAGCCCCAGCATTTT. This sequence encodes CASSIRPVNQPQHF.

In this sample, this clonotype turned up many times. This chain links TRBV20-1 with TRBJ1-1; weak D call: TRBD1 (5 bases). The CDR3 has 12 residues. V was shortened by 8 bases and J by 1 base, with 11 bases between the two germline ends. From germline, CDR1 is DFQATT and CDR2 SNEGSKA (reference sequence). CDR3 amino acids: CSTGLRNTEAFF. The DNA of the CDR3 is TGCAGTACGGGACTCCGGAACACTGAAGCTTTCTTT.